Listed below are T cell receptor beta chains from one sample, sequenced in a study of shared clonotypes between healthy human individuals. Measured with immunoSEQ multiplex PCR; TCRdb has only the in-frame clones, and not every one. The sample has 550,000 to 700,000 clones; roughly 72% are singletons. Sequenced material: memory CD4+ T cells sorted from blood. These receptors were collected from a woman aged 25 to 39 in good health. CDR3s include the opening cysteine and the closing phenylalanine or tryptophan. The D gene is left open where the match is weak. Part of the rows lack a size; the others show once, few, many or a class for expanded clones.

-	TRBV27	few	TRBJ2-5	CASSLSLGMTQYF	TGTGCCAGCAGTTTATCACTGGGGATGACCCAGTACTTC
-	TRBV18	-	TRBJ1-2	CASSPTGWDGYTF	TGTGCCAGCTCACCGACAGGCTGGGATGGCTACACCTTC
-	TRBV4-1	-	TRBJ1-5	CASSQGTHPNQPQHF	TGCGCCAGCAGCCAAGGGACACATCCCAATCAGCCCCAGCATTTT
TRBD1	TRBV19	few	TRBJ1-1	CASSEDRVENTEAFF	TGTGCCAGTAGTGAGGACAGGGTTGAGAACACTGAAGCTTTCTTT
-	TRBV5-1	-	TRBJ2-5	CASSTNLRGVETQYF	TGCGCCAGCAGCACAAACCTCAGGGGAGTAGAGACCCAGTACTTC
TRBD2	TRBV19	once	TRBJ2-5	CASSMASGETQYF	TGTGCCAGTAGTATGGCTAGCGGAGAGACCCAGTACTTC
-	TRBV2	-	TRBJ1-2	CATTRAGQGYGYTF	TGTGCCACCACGAGGGCAGGGCAGGGCTATGGCTACACCTTC
TRBD1	TRBV27	-	TRBJ2-1	CASSLTYPTGTGPEDEQFF	TGTGCCAGCAGTTTAACATACCCTACCGGGACAGGCCCGGAAGATGAGCAGTTCTTC
-	TRBV29-1	-	TRBJ2-1	CSVRRDNYNEQFF	TGCAGCGTTCGAAGGGACAATTACAATGAGCAGTTCTTC
-	TRBV2	-	TRBJ2-6	CASSARSGANVLTF	TGTGCCAGCAGCGCACGGTCTGGGGCCAACGTCCTGACTTTC
TRBD1	TRBV19	-	TRBJ1-2	CASRSPLTRGHGYTF	TGTGCCAGTAGATCTCCCCTAACGAGGGGGCACGGCTACACCTTC
TRBD1	TRBV5-4	-	TRBJ2-3	CASRSGQVSDTQYF	TGTGCCAGCAGGTCGGGACAGGTATCAGATACGCAGTATTTT
TRBD2	TRBV5-4	-	TRBJ2-1	CASSLGLANYNEQFF	TGTGCCAGCAGCTTGGGACTAGCGAACTACAATGAGCAGTTCTTC
TRBD1	TRBV5-4	-	TRBJ1-5	CASSLEVRGQSPESNQPQHF	TGTGCCAGCAGCTTGGAGGTTCGGGGACAGTCCCCGGAATCGAATCAGCCCCAGCATTTT
TRBD2	TRBV19	-	TRBJ2-3	CASMQLAGAASTDTQYF	TGTGCCAGTATGCAACTAGCGGGGGCCGCTAGCACAGATACGCAGTATTTT
TRBD2	TRBV7-9	-	TRBJ2-2	CASNRGGRAVGELFF	TGTGCCAGCAACAGAGGAGGGAGGGCGGTCGGGGAGCTGTTTTTT
-	TRBV27	once	TRBJ1-1	CASSLGRKNTEAFF	TGTGCCAGCAGTTTAGGGAGAAAAAACACTGAAGCTTTCTTT
-	TRBV9	-	TRBJ1-3	CASSVGSTFSGNTIYF	TGTGCCAGCAGCGTGGGGTCCACCTTCTCTGGAAACACCATATATTTT
TRBD1	TRBV6-5	-	TRBJ1-5	CASRPDRGGYQPQHF	TGTGCCAGCAGGCCCGACAGGGGCGGTTATCAGCCCCAGCATTTT
TRBD2	TRBV19	-	TRBJ2-1	CASSPTSGWDEQFF	TGTGCCAGTAGTCCGACTAGCGGGTGGGATGAGCAGTTCTTC
-	TRBV28	-	TRBJ2-7	CASSLPWQVESHEQYF	TGTGCCAGCAGCCTCCCCTGGCAGGTAGAAAGCCACGAGCAGTACTTC
-	TRBV30	-	TRBJ1-5	CAWSAGSTGGQPQHF	TGTGCCTGGAGTGCCGGGAGTACGGGGGGTCAGCCCCAGCATTTT
-	TRBV11-3	-	TRBJ2-3	CASSAAGRTDTQYF	TGTGCCAGCAGCGCAGCAGGCCGCACAGATACGCAGTATTTT
-	TRBV2	-	TRBJ1-2	CASSSKQGADYGYTF	TGTGCCAGCAGTTCTAAACAGGGTGCCGACTATGGCTACACCTTC
TRBD1	TRBV10-3	-	TRBJ2-1	CAISEQTGGNEQFF	TGTGCCATCAGTGAGCAAACAGGGGGGAATGAGCAGTTCTTC
-	TRBV15	once	TRBJ1-2	CATSRDRIGVTYGYTF	TGTGCCACCAGCAGAGATAGAATCGGGGTGACCTATGGCTACACCTTC
TRBD2	TRBV5-4	-	TRBJ2-1	CASSLTKLAGGSHEQFF	TGTGCCAGCAGCTTGACTAAACTAGCGGGAGGGAGCCATGAGCAGTTCTTC
-	TRBV15	-	TRBJ2-7	CATSGGEVSSYEQYF	TGTGCCACCAGCGGCGGGGAAGTTAGCTCCTACGAGCAGTACTTC
-	TRBV4-1	-	TRBJ1-3	CASSQDDQGPWGNTIYF	TGCGCCAGCAGCCAAGATGACCAGGGCCCATGGGGAAACACCATATATTTT
-	TRBV19	-	TRBJ1-1	CASSLMNTEAFF	TGTGCCAGTAGCCTGATGAACACTGAAGCTTTCTTT
-	TRBV6-1	-	TRBJ2-2	CASKNHRVTGELFF	TGTGCCAGTAAGAATCACAGGGTAACCGGGGAGCTGTTTTTT
TRBD1	TRBV9	-	TRBJ2-1	CASSVGGTGTNEQFF	TGTGCCAGCAGCGTAGGGGGGACAGGGACTAATGAGCAGTTCTTC
-	TRBV6-1	once	TRBJ1-4	CASSALGTDEKLFF	TGTGCCAGCAGCGCCTTAGGGACGGACGAAAAACTGTTTTTT
-	TRBV7-2	many	TRBJ2-5	CASSLGRWGTQYF	TGTGCCAGCAGCTTAGGTCGGTGGGGGACCCAGTACTTC
TRBD1	TRBV28	-	TRBJ2-2	CASSLITSGQGFTGELFF	TGTGCCAGCAGTTTGATTACGTCGGGACAGGGATTCACCGGGGAGCTGTTTTTT
TRBD1	TRBV11-2	once	TRBJ1-1	CASRQDRGNTEAFF	TGTGCCAGCAGACAAGACAGGGGGAACACTGAAGCTTTCTTT
TRBD1	TRBV30	once	TRBJ2-7	CAWSQGTGAYEQYF	TGTGCCTGGAGTCAAGGGACAGGGGCCTACGAGCAGTACTTC
TRBD2	TRBV18	-	TRBJ2-7	CASSPRAGPGQQYF	TGTGCCAGCTCACCGAGAGCGGGACCTGGGCAGCAGTACTTC
TRBD2	TRBV15	-	TRBJ2-2	CATSRDWTSGTNTGELFF	TGTGCCACCAGCAGAGATTGGACTAGCGGGACGAACACCGGGGAGCTGTTTTTT
-	TRBV11-3	-	TRBJ2-3	CASSSGGLRTDTQYF	TGTGCCAGCAGCTCAGGGGGACTACGCACAGATACGCAGTATTTT
-	TRBV19	-	TRBJ2-3	CASSGWDTQYF	TGTGCCAGTAGTGGGTGGGATACGCAGTATTTT
-	TRBV5-4	-	TRBJ2-7	CASSWRGGEQYF	TGTGCCAGCAGCTGGAGGGGGGGCGAGCAGTACTTC
-	TRBV2	-	TRBJ1-2	CASSELGARDYGYTF	TGTGCCAGCAGTGAATTGGGGGCGCGGGACTATGGCTACACCTTC
-	TRBV28	-	TRBJ1-3	CASSFIPPGNTIYF	TGTGCCAGCAGTTTCATCCCACCCGGAAACACCATATATTTT
-	TRBV28	-	TRBJ2-3	CASSFGQGTQYF	TGTGCCAGCAGTTTTGGCCAGGGAACGCAGTATTTT
TRBD2	TRBV14	-	TRBJ2-1	CASSQDPGLAGGNEQFF	TGTGCCAGCAGCCAAGACCCGGGACTAGCGGGAGGCAATGAGCAGTTCTTC
TRBD1	TRBV13	-	TRBJ2-7	CASSRQGADEQYF	TGTGCCAGCAGCCGACAGGGGGCCGACGAGCAGTACTTC
-	TRBV2	once	TRBJ1-1	CASSSYGGSEAFF	TGTGCCAGCAGTAGTTATGGGGGCTCCGAGGCTTTCTTT
-	TRBV18	-	TRBJ2-7	CASSPARGYEQYF	TGTGCCAGCTCACCCGCTAGGGGCTACGAGCAGTACTTC
-	TRBV30	many	TRBJ1-2	CAWRIGGGYTF	TGTGCCTGGAGGATAGGGGGAGGCTACACCTTC